Below, 18 T cell receptor beta chains from the same sample are listed, as sequenced in a study of regulatory T cells in long-lasting Graves disease (dated by TCRdb to 2020 to 2023). The time point label here, explained by the study, means: persistent/refractory GD, antithyroid drugs over 5 years with positive TRAb. RNA was extracted from PBMCs in TRIzol for both TCR sequencing and RNA sequencing. Library preparation used multiplex PCR. Sequencing was performed on an Illumina HiSeq 4000. CDR3 regions were amplified by Arm-PCR with iRepertoire HTBI primers to construct TCR beta libraries. TCRdb handled the public reads itself, with Q25 trimming in fastp and clone calling in MiXCR, and kept productive beta chains. Entries are consolidated by CDR3 protein sequence, retaining the most common genes and DNA. Recorded for this sample are about 660,000 distinct CDR3 sequences; around 32% of them occurred a single time. Under 50% of the sample comes from the top ten.

The sequences come from peripheral blood mononuclear cells (PBMCs), collected when the disease was refractory, from a patient treated with antithyroid drugs. All receptors derive from a female donor with Graves disease.

This sequence joins TRBV2 and TRBJ1-3; 11 bases align to TRBD1. V lost 6 bases and J lost 0; bases outside the gene matches: 16. The CDR3 loop spans 20 amino acids. Germline V gene data show CDR1 as SNHLY and CDR2 as FYNNEI. The DNA for the CDR3 is TGTGCCAGCAGCCACCCGGGACAGGGGGTTACTAGGAGCTCTGGAAACACCATATATTTT. This codes for CASSHPGQGVTRSSGNTIYF.

In its sample, this clonotype was seen a few times. The chain employs TRBV20-1 and TRBJ2-7; 8 bases fit TRBD2. Looked up from germline, CDR1 is DFQATT and CDR2 is SNEGSKA (reference sequence). Trimming removed 6 bases from V and 5 bases from J; junction bases left unmatched: 18. The CDR3 is made up of 16 amino acids. The CDR3 sequence is CSASEGVAGYVDEQYF. The CDR3 DNA sequence: TGCAGTGCCAGTGAGGGGGTAGCGGGATACGTTGACGAGCAGTACTTC.

This clonotype has at least ten counts. This rearrangement joins TRBV11-1 to TRBJ2-5; tentative D call: TRBD2 (5 bases). In germline, CDR1 is SGHAT, CDR2 FQDESV (reference sequence). The CDR3 contains 13 residues. V was shortened by 0 bases and J by 5 bases, with 7 bases between the two germline ends. DNA of the CDR3: TGTGCCAGCAGCTTAGCCCAGCGGGAGACCCAGTACTTC. Translated: CASSLAQRETQYF.

This clonotype was detected a few times. The chain links TRBV5-1 to TRBJ2-7, with 10 bases lining up with TRBD2. The CDR3 consists of 15 residues. Unmatched junction bases numbered 13, after V lost 7 bases and J lost 6 bases. Germline values: CDR1 SGHRS, CDR2 YFSETQ. CDR3 amino acids: CASYAIAGGPGEQYF. As DNA, the CDR3 is TGCGCCAGCTACGCAATAGCGGGAGGTCCCGGCGAGCAGTACTTC.

This chain connects TRBV4-1 to TRBJ1-1; no firm D call. This CDR3 is 12 amino acids long. V was trimmed by 1 base and J by 6 bases, leaving 6 bases between them. Germline CDR1 is MGHRA and CDR2 is YSYEKL. This chain's CDR3 is CASSQVKAEAFF. CDR3 DNA sequence: TGCGCCAGCAGCCAAGTTAAGGCTGAAGCTTTCTTT.

The chain joins TRBV6-1 to TRBJ1-6, with a possible D match to TRBD1 (5 bases). The V and J ends lost 0 bases and 5 bases respectively, with 14 bases between them. The CDR3 contains 17 residues. Germline lookup yields CDR1 MNHNS and CDR2 SASEGT. The CDR3 loop reads CASSEALGEANNSPLHF. CDR3 in DNA: TGTGCCAGCAGTGAAGCGTTAGGGGAGGCCAATAATTCACCCCTCCACTTT.

This CDR3 is CAWSYRGGIGELFF. The DNA of the CDR3 is TGTGCCTGGAGTTACAGGGGTGGTATCGGGGAGCTGTTTTTT. This rearrangement joins TRBV30 to TRBJ2-2; TRBD1 aligns across 7 bases. The CDR3 has 14 amino acids. Germline V gene data show CDR1 as GTSNPN and CDR2 as SVGIG (reference sequence). The V and J ends lost 2 bases and 7 bases, in that order; junction bases with no gene match: 7.

The rearrangement joins TRBV11-2 to TRBJ2-4; TRBD2 matches at 10 bases. The CDR3 spans 18 residues. Germline loops: CDR1 SGHAT, CDR2 FQNNGV. V lost 5 bases and J lost 4; bases outside the gene matches: 14. The CDR3 DNA reads as TGTGCCAGCAGCCCAATCAGAACTAGCGGGATGGAAAAAAACATTCAGTACTTC. This encodes CASSPIRTSGMEKNIQYF.

This clonotype showed up just once. V gene TRBV28 combines with J gene TRBJ1-1; perhaps TRBD1 as D (6 bases). The germline V and J ends were trimmed by 6 bases and 8 bases, with 16 bases remaining between them. CDR3 size: 13 residues. Germline CDR1 reads MDHEN; CDR2 reads SYDVKM. The CDR3 protein is CASSHLRGREAFF. DNA of the CDR3: TGTGCCAGCAGCCATCTTCGGGGGCGAGAAGCTTTCTTT.

The rearrangement joins TRBV28 to TRBJ1-5; the D is unclear. The germline V gene has CDR1 MDHEN and CDR2 SYDVKM. V was shortened by 3 bases and J by 9 bases, with 6 bases between the two germline ends. This CDR3 has 11 amino acids. CDR3 sequence (DNA): TGTGCCAGCAGTTTCCGAGGGCCCCAGCATTTT. This encodes CASSFRGPQHF.

At least ten counts were recorded for this clonotype. This sequence joins TRBV30 and TRBJ1-1; D remains unclear. There are 11 residues in the CDR3. Germline CDR1 reads GTSNPN; CDR2 reads SVGIG (reference sequence). Trimming took off 4 bases at V and 0 bases at J, with 3 bases between the two ends. Written as DNA, the CDR3 is TGTGCCTGGACAGTGAACACTGAAGCTTTCTTT. It specifies CAWTVNTEAFF.

This clonotype was detected only a few times. The rearrangement uses TRBV12-3 or TRBV12-4 and TRBJ2-1; tentatively, D is TRBD1 (6 bases). The length of the CDR3 is 14 residues. The ends were cut back, 1 base at V and 9 bases at J, with 13 bases in the middle. CDR3: CASSLDRAFFEQFF. As DNA, the CDR3 is TGTGCCAGCAGTTTAGACAGGGCCTTTTTTGAGCAGTTCTTC.

The sample holds a few counts of this clonotype. The chain has TRBV7-9 and TRBJ2-7; a weak D match, TRBD1 (5 bases). V lost 0 bases and J 5 bases, leaving 17 bases between the germline ends. Germline CDR1 SEHNR, CDR2 FQNEAQ (reference sequence). CDR3 length equals 16 residues. The CDR3 region is CASSLALAGRSHEQYF. The DNA of the CDR3 is TGTGCCAGCAGCTTAGCTTTGGCAGGGCGGTCCCACGAGCAGTACTTC.

The chain is built from TRBV15 and TRBJ2-5; 7 positions match TRBD2. CDR1 is LNHNV and CDR2 is YYDKDF in the germline V gene (reference sequence). The CDR3 runs to 15 residues. V shed 0 bases, J shed 2 bases, and the junction held 3 bases outside the gene matches. In DNA, the CDR3 is TGTGCCACCAGCAGAGAGCGGGAGTGGCAAGAGACCCAGTACTTC. Translation: CATSREREWQETQYF.

This clonotype was observed once. The chain uses TRBV6-5 and TRBJ2-7; 7 bases agree with TRBD1. Trimming took 2 bases from V and 0 from J; bases not matched to a gene: 13. The CDR3 totals 18 residues. CDR1 MNHEY and CDR2 SVGAGI come from the germline V gene. The CDR3 coding sequence is TGTGCCAGCAGTTACCGGCCATTTCGGGACAGTAGCTCCTACGAGCAGTACTTC. Protein sequence: CASSYRPFRDSSSYEQYF.

Of note for this clonotype: A much larger clonotype is one base distant, so this may be a read error. The gene calls are TRBV6-2 or TRBV6-3 and TRBJ1-2; TRBD1 matches at 7 bases. This CDR3 has 14 amino acids. Per germline, CDR1 MNHEY and CDR2 SVGEGT. Trimming at V came to 6 bases and at J to 4 bases, leaving 8 bases not matched to a gene. The CDR3 DNA reads as TGTGCCAGCAGCCAGATGTCAGGGGGCTATGGCTACACCTTC. Translating it yields CASSQMSGGYGYTF.

This clonotype has ten or more counts. The chain has TRBV11-2 and TRBJ2-7, with a tentative D call TRBD1 (6 bases). V was pared by 1 base and J by 2 bases, with 12 bases between. In germline, CDR1 is SGHAT, CDR2 FQNNGV. The CDR3 has 15 amino acids. CDR3: CASSLVPGQTYEQYF. The CDR3 DNA reads TGTGCCAGCAGCTTAGTCCCCGGACAGACCTACGAGCAGTACTTC. The complete variable domain, with remaining parts taken from reference TRBV11-2 and TRBJ2-7, reads EAGVAQSPRYKIIEKRQSVAFWCNPISGHATLYWYQQILGQGPKLLIQFQNNGVVDDSQLPKDRFSAERLKGVDSTLKIQPAKLEDSAVYLCASSLVPGQTYEQYFGPGTRLTVT.

This clonotype was picked up a small number of times. The chain has TRBV11-3 and TRBJ2-5, with TRBD2 matching over 7 bases. This CDR3 is 13 amino acids long. After removal of 5 bases from V and 5 bases from J, the junction contained 5 bases not matched to a gene. Germline V gene data show CDR1 as SGHNT and CDR2 as YENEEA. CDR3 nucleotide sequence: TGTGCCAGCAGCCTAATCGGGGGGGAGACCCAGTACTTC. Protein product: CASSLIGGETQYF.